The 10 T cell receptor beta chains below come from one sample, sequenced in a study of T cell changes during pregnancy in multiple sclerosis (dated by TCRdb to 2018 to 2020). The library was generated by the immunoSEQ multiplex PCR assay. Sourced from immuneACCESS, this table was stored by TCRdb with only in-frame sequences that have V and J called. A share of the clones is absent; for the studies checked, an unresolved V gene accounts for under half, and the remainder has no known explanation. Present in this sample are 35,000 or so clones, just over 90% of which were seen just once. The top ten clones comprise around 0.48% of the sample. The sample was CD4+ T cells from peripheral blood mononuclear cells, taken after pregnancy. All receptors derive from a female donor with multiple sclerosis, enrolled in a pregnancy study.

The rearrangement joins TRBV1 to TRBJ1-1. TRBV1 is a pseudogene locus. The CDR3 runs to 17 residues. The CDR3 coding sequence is TGCACCAGCAGCCACGGGATCGCACCTAGGACTAACACTGAAGCTTTCTTT. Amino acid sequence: CTSSHGIAPRTNTEAFF.

The CDR3: CASSILNTDTQYF. CDR3 bases: TGTGCCAGCAGCATCTTAAACACAGATACGCAGTATTTT. V is TRBV5-4 and J is TRBJ2-3; D gene uncertain. CDR1 and CDR2 from the germline V gene are SGHNT and YYREEE (reference sequence). CDR3 length equals 13 residues. The V and J ends lost 4 bases and 2 bases respectively, with 8 bases between them. Variable domain in full (rest from reference TRBV5-4 and TRBJ2-3): ETGVTQSPTHLIKTRGQQVTLRCSSQSGHNTVSWYQQALGQGPQFIFQYYREEENGRGNFPPRFSGLQFPNYSSELNVNALELDDSALYLCASSILNTDTQYFGPGTRLTVL.

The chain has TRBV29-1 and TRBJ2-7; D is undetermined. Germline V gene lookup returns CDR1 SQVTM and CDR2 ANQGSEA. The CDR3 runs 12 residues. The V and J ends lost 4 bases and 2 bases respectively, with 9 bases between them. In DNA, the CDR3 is TGCAGCGTTGGCCTCAGTGCCTACGAGCAGTACTTC. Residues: CSVGLSAYEQYF.

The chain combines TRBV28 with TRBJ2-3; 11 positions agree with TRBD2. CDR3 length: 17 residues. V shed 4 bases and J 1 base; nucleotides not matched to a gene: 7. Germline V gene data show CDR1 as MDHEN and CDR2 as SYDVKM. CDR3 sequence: CASSSWGTSGRTDTQYF. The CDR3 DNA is TGTGCCAGCAGTTCGTGGGGGACTAGCGGTCGCACAGATACGCAGTATTTT.

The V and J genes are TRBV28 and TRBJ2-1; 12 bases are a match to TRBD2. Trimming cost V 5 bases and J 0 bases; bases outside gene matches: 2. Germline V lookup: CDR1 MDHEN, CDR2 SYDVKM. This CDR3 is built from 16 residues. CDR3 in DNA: TGTGCCAGCAGTACGACTAGCGGGAGCTCCTACAATGAGCAGTTCTTC. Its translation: CASSTTSGSSYNEQFF.

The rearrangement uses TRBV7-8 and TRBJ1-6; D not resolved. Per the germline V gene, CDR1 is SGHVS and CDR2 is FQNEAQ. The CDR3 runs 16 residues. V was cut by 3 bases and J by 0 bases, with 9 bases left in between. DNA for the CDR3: TGTGCCAGCAGCTTTTCTGATAGCTCCTATAATTCACCCCTCCACTTT. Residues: CASSFSDSSYNSPLHF.

CDR3 protein: CAWFGDTEAFF. CDR3 coding DNA: TGTGCCTGGTTTGGAGACACTGAAGCTTTCTTT. This chain connects TRBV30 to TRBJ1-1; D is uncertain. Trimming removed 5 bases at V and 3 bases at J, with 7 bases between. The CDR3 covers 11 residues. Germline CDR1 GTSNPN, CDR2 SVGIG (reference sequence). The whole variable domain, filled in from reference TRBV30 and TRBJ1-1, reads SQTIHQWPATLVQPVGSPLSLECTVEGTSNPNLYWYRQAAGRGLQLLFYSVGIGQISSEVPQNLSASRPQDRQFILSSKKLLLSDSGFYLCAWFGDTEAFFGQGTRLTVV.

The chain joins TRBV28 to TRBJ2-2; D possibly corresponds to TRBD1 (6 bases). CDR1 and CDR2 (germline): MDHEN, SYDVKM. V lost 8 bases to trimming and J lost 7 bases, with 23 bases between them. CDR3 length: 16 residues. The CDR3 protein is CASGGLRDNRGGELFF. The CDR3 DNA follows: TGTGCCAGCGGGGGTCTCCGGGACAATCGGGGCGGGGAGCTGTTTTTT.

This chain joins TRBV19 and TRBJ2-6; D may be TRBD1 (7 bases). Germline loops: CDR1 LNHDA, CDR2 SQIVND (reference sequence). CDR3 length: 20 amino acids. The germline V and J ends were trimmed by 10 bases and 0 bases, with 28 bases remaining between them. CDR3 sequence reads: CATTGRAGGPPPSGANVLTF. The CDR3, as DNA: TGTGCCACCACCGGGCGGGCAGGGGGGCCCCCCCCCTCTGGGGCCAACGTCCTGACTTTC. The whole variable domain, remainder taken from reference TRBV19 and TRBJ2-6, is DGGITQSPKYLFRKEGQNVTLSCEQNLNHDAMYWYRQDPGQGLRLIYYSQIVNDFQKGDIAEGYSVSREKKESFPLTVTSAQKNPTAFYLCATTGRAGGPPPSGANVLTFGAGSRLTVL.

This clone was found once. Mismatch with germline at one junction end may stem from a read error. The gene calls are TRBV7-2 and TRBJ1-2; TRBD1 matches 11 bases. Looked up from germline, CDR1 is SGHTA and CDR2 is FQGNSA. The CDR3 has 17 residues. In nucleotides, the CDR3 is TGTGCCAGCAGCCCGGTCACGGGCGGGACAGGGGGGGGGCGCGTCCACTTC. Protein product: CASSPVTGGTGGGRVHF.